This entry describes one T cell receptor beta chain. Its target is not known. At one end the junction does not follow the germline gene, possibly because of a read error. The germline CDR1 and CDR2 sequences are LNHNV and YYDKDF (reference sequence). CDR3 length: 12 amino acids. The repertoire was sequenced with immunoSEQ multiplex PCR; TCRdb's copy has only in-frame clones and lacks some. The sample lists tens of thousands of clones, about 81% seen once, with 5% to 6.5% in the top ten. Time point described: week 47, end of study. Every single dose of the vaccine, 300 ug of mutant IDH1 20-mer peptide, came with topical imiquimod. Eight vaccinations went to patients in weeks 1, 3, 5, 7, 11, 15, 19, 23. This sample was included in a study of a mutant IDH1 vaccine in newly diagnosed glioma. Study overall: With temozolomide cycles, or 4-6 weeks after radiotherapy alone, vaccination was started. Those enrolled had earlier been treated with radiotherapy, temozolomide, or both, mostly both.

General observations from the study: Pseudoprogression apparently tracked independently of changes in top peripheral T cell clonotypes.

The receptor comes from a man aged 40-50 years with glioma. The chain carries TRBV15 and TRBJ2-1, with D maybe TRBD1 (6 bases). The sample consisted of PBMCs, taken from a glioma patient whose treatment included an IDH1 peptide vaccine. As DNA, the CDR3 is TGTGCCACCAGCACGCTACAGGGTGTTGAGCTCTTC. The encoded protein is CATSTLQGVELF.